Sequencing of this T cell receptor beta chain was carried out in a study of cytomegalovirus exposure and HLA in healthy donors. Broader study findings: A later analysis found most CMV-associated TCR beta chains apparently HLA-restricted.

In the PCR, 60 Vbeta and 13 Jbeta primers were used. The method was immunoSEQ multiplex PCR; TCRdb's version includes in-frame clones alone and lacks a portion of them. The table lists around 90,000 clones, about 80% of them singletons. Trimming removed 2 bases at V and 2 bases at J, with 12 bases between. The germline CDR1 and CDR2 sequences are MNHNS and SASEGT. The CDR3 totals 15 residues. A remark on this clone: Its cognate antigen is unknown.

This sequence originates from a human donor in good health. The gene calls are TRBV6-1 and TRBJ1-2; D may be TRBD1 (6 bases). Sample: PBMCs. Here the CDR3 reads CASSESLGQNYGYTF. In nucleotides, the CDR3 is TGTGCCAGCAGTGAATCTCTGGGACAAAACTATGGCTACACCTTC.